The 22 T cell receptor beta chains below come from one sample, sequenced in a study of regulatory T cells in long-lasting Graves disease. CDR3 regions were amplified by Arm-PCR using iRepertoire HTBI primers to build TCR beta libraries. TCRdb re-derived calls from the multiplex PCR reads in MiXCR, one entry per CDR3 protein. Altogether some 410,000 distinct CDR3 sequences are present, about a sixth being singletons, with the ten largest covering over 8.5%. Described time point: newly diagnosed GD, antithyroid drugs for less than 3 months. PBMC RNA served as the TCR library source. This sample was also put to use in a study of T cells in Graves' hyperthyroidism and ophthalmopathy.

The starting material was peripheral blood mononuclear cells (PBMCs), obtained at new diagnosis, from a patient treated with antithyroid drugs. All receptors derive from a woman younger than 45 with Graves disease.

This clonotype was recorded a few times. The chain carries TRBV10-3 and TRBJ2-1; 9 bases line up with TRBD2. The V segment lost 4 bases and the J segment 0 bases; nucleotides outside the gene matches: 4. Germline loops: CDR1 ENHRY, CDR2 SYGVKD. This CDR3 spans 16 amino acids. CDR3 sequence (DNA): TGTGCCATCAGTGGGCTAGCGGGAAGCTCCTACAATGAGCAGTTCTTC. Residues: CAISGLAGSSYNEQFF.

This clonotype was seen a handful of times. The chain employs TRBV28 and TRBJ2-2; either TRBD1 or TRBD2 may fit D (5 bases each). The CDR3 is 17 amino acids. CDR1 and CDR2 from the germline V gene are MDHEN and SYDVKM. Between the trimmed V and J ends, which lost 2 bases and 0 bases, there was a span of 13 bases. This CDR3 is CASSLQFGTSNTGELFF. In DNA form, the CDR3 reads TGTGCCAGCAGTTTACAATTCGGGACCTCGAACACCGGGGAGCTGTTTTTT. Based on the CDR3 plus reference TRBV28 and TRBJ2-2, the full variable domain is DVKVTQSSRYLVKRTGEKVFLECVQDMDHENMFWYRQDPGLGLRLIYFSYDVKMKEKGDIPEGYSVSREKKERFSLILESASTNQTSMYLCASSLQFGTSNTGELFFGEGSRLTVL.

The gene calls are TRBV6-5 and TRBJ2-1; 9 bases line up with TRBD1. The CDR3 has 17 residues. J was trimmed by 1 base and V by 6 bases; bases with no gene match: 10. Germline assignment: CDR1 MNHEY and CDR2 SVGAGI. This CDR3 reads CASSYPAGTGSYNEQFF. CDR3 nucleotides: TGTGCCAGCAGCTACCCAGCCGGGACAGGGTCCTACAATGAGCAGTTCTTC.

There are many counts of this clonotype. The genes are TRBV20-1 and TRBJ2-1, with 11 bases fitting TRBD2. The CDR3 runs to 16 residues. J gave up 0 bases and V 3 bases, and 4 bases lay outside the gene matches. CDR1 DFQATT and CDR2 SNEGSKA come from the germline V gene (reference sequence). Here the CDR3 reads CSARGLAEISYNEQFF. The CDR3 region has the DNA TGCAGTGCTAGGGGACTAGCGGAAATCTCCTACAATGAGCAGTTCTTC.

Points on this clonotype: It is likely a read error: a sequence one base away is far more abundant. The genes are TRBV7-3 and TRBJ2-7; 8 positions match TRBD1. Trimming removed 7 bases from V and 6 bases from J; junction bases left unmatched: 11. Germline CDR1 SGHTA, CDR2 FQGTGA. This CDR3 contains 14 residues. As DNA, the CDR3 is TGTGCCAGCATCCCAGGGGGCGCAGGTTGCGAGCAGTACTTC. Protein product: CASIPGGAGCEQYF.

This clonotype appeared a few times. A junction end diverges from the germline sequence, so it may reflect a read error. CDR3 sequence: CASSLTGQLVYKQYF. CDR3 nucleotide sequence: TGTGCCAGCAGCTTAACCGGACAGTTAGTCTACAAGCAGTACTTC. The rearrangement links TRBV7-9 to TRBJ2-7, with D possibly being TRBD1 (6 bases). The germline gives CDR1 SEHNR, CDR2 FQNEAQ (reference sequence). The CDR3 spans 15 residues.

This clonotype occurred many times. V is TRBV5-4 and J is TRBJ2-7, with 7 bases fitting TRBD2. The junction had 12 bases not matched to a gene; V was cut back by 5 bases and J by 4 bases. CDR1 is SGHNT, CDR2 YYREEE, per germline (reference sequence). This CDR3 comprises 15 residues. Here the CDR3 DNA reads TGTGCCAGCAGTTTCCCCGGGGAGGGGATATACGAGCAGTACTTC. Its protein is CASSFPGEGIYEQYF.

This clonotype was counted many times. The chain links TRBV7-9 to TRBJ2-7, with D hard to call. The CDR3 consists of 14 residues. Germline V gene sequence: CDR1 SEHNR, CDR2 FQNEAQ (reference sequence). V lost 1 base to trimming and J lost 3 bases, with 10 bases between them. The CDR3 bases are TGTGCCAGCAGCTTAGAGGTCAGATACTACGAGCAGTACTTC. It encodes CASSLEVRYYEQYF.

A few counts support this clonotype. The CDR3 DNA follows: TGTGCCACGAAGGAGGGGGACGGGGAGCTGTTTTTT. Translation: CATKEGDGELFF. The chain employs TRBV10-3 and TRBJ2-2; D tentatively fits TRBD1 or TRBD2 (6 bases each). V gave up 10 bases and J gave up 7 bases, with 13 bases separating them. The CDR3 runs to 12 residues. The germline V gene has CDR1 ENHRY and CDR2 SYGVKD.

V and J are TRBV29-1 and TRBJ1-4, with D uncertain. Germline V CDR1 and CDR2: SQVTM, ANQGSEA. The CDR3 runs to 13 residues. Trimming removed 7 bases at V and 7 bases at J, with 16 bases between. CDR3 region: CSEISTFLEKLFF. The CDR3 DNA reads TGCAGCGAGATATCTACGTTTCTTGAAAAACTGTTTTTT.

There are many counts of this clonotype. The chain is built from TRBV30 and TRBJ1-1, with 7 positions matching TRBD1. The V gene's germline CDR1 is GTSNPN and CDR2 SVGIG (reference sequence). The junction had 8 bases not matched to a gene; V was cut back by 8 bases and J by 5 bases. The CDR3 has 12 amino acids. In DNA, the CDR3 is TGTGCCCGAAGGACAGGAGGGACTGAAGCTTTCTTT. Its protein is CARRTGGTEAFF.

The chain joins TRBV24-1 to TRBJ2-3, with 10 bases aligning to TRBD2. This CDR3 has 15 residues. V shed 7 bases and J 5 bases; nucleotides not matched to a gene: 8. The germline V gene has CDR1 KGHDR and CDR2 SFDVKD. The CDR3 coding sequence is TGTGCCACCAGCGGGGAAGGGACTAGCGTAGATACGCAGTATTTT. Its translation is CATSGEGTSVDTQYF.

This clonotype has at least ten counts. The chain carries TRBV24-1 and TRBJ1-2, with D possibly being TRBD1 (6 bases). V was pared by 1 base and J by 2 bases, with 16 bases between. CDR1 KGHDR and CDR2 SFDVKD come from the germline V gene. The CDR3 consists of 17 residues. The CDR3 reads CATSDFRPGTRNYGYTF. CDR3 nucleotides: TGTGCCACCAGTGATTTTCGACCCGGGACACGGAACTATGGCTACACCTTC.

The V and J genes are TRBV6-1 and TRBJ1-5; D not resolved. The CDR3 is 15 amino acids. Per the germline V gene, CDR1 is MNHNS and CDR2 is SASEGT. Trimming shortened V by 7 bases and J by 3 bases, and 16 bases separated the two germline ends. The CDR3 protein is CASTTAKVNNQPQHF. DNA for the CDR3: TGTGCCAGCACCACTGCGAAGGTTAACAATCAGCCCCAGCATTTT.

This clonotype was found many times. The chain carries TRBV28 and TRBJ2-4, with 10 bases matching TRBD2. Germline CDR1 MDHEN, CDR2 SYDVKM. Trimming at V came to 5 bases and at J to 0 bases, leaving 13 bases not matched to a gene. This CDR3 spans 19 amino acids. CDR3: CASSLGLADSILAKNIQYF. CDR3 nucleotides: TGTGCCAGCAGTCTCGGACTAGCGGACAGCATTCTAGCCAAAAACATTCAGTACTTC.

The chain employs TRBV29-1 and TRBJ2-1; D call uncertain. Germline values: CDR1 SQVTM, CDR2 ANQGSEA. V was cut by 4 bases and J by 2 bases, with 3 bases left in between. The CDR3 runs to 11 residues. The CDR3 sequence is CSVAAYNEQFF. The CDR3 DNA is TGCAGCGTTGCGGCCTACAATGAGCAGTTCTTC.

About this clonotype: This likely reflects a read error, since a far larger clone is one base away. The chain carries TRBV11-2 and TRBJ2-1; 8 bases are shared with TRBD2. The CDR3 has 17 amino acids. Germline CDR1 is SGHAT and CDR2 is FQNNGV. This chain's CDR3 is CTSSLAGSGDIYNEQFF. The CDR3 region has the DNA TGTACCAGCAGCCTCGCGGGTAGCGGGGATATCTACAATGAGCAGTTCTTC.

Ten or more counts support this clonotype. The rearrangement joins TRBV5-1 to TRBJ2-1; D might be TRBD2 (5 bases). Trimming pared 3 bases from V and 11 bases from J, leaving 9 bases between. CDR3 length: 11 residues. The germline V gene has CDR1 SGHRS and CDR2 YFSETQ. CDR3 sequence: CASSWETKQFF. CDR3 DNA: TGCGCCAGCAGCTGGGAGACCAAGCAGTTCTTC.

A few counts support this clonotype. The V gene is TRBV4-1, the J gene TRBJ1-2; D unclear. V dropped 2 bases and J dropped 2 bases, with 12 bases sitting between them. The germline gives CDR1 MGHRA, CDR2 YSYEKL. The CDR3 sequence is 15 residues long. In DNA form, the CDR3 reads TGCGCCAGCAGCCAACCCTTAGAGGGCAACTATGGCTACACCTTC. Its translation is CASSQPLEGNYGYTF.

This clonotype was counted many times. The chain employs TRBV6-1 and TRBJ2-7; D remains ambiguous. This CDR3 is built from 11 residues. CDR1 is MNHNS, CDR2 SASEGT, per germline. V shed 10 bases and J shed 4 bases, with 11 bases lying between them. The CDR3 loop is CATSRRYEQYF. CDR3 DNA sequence: TGTGCCACCTCGAGACGGTACGAGCAGTACTTC.

A note on this clonotype: A much larger clone is a single base away; this may be a read error. This chain connects TRBV11-2 to TRBJ1-2, with unresolved D. Per the germline V gene, CDR1 is SGHAT and CDR2 is FQNNGV. The V end was cut by 10 bases, the J end by 7 bases, with 16 bases between. The CDR3 is 12 residues long. The CDR3: CANRLKGGGYTF. The CDR3 coding sequence is TGTGCCAACAGACTCAAGGGAGGTGGCTACACCTTC.

V usage is TRBV12-3 or TRBV12-4 and J usage is TRBJ2-2; possibly TRBD2 for D (5 bases). The V end was cut by 2 bases, the J end by 5 bases, with 12 bases between. The CDR3 has 15 residues. The CDR3 loop reads CASSLIGERTGELFF. The CDR3, as DNA: TGTGCCAGCAGTTTAATCGGGGAAAGAACCGGGGAGCTGTTTTTT.